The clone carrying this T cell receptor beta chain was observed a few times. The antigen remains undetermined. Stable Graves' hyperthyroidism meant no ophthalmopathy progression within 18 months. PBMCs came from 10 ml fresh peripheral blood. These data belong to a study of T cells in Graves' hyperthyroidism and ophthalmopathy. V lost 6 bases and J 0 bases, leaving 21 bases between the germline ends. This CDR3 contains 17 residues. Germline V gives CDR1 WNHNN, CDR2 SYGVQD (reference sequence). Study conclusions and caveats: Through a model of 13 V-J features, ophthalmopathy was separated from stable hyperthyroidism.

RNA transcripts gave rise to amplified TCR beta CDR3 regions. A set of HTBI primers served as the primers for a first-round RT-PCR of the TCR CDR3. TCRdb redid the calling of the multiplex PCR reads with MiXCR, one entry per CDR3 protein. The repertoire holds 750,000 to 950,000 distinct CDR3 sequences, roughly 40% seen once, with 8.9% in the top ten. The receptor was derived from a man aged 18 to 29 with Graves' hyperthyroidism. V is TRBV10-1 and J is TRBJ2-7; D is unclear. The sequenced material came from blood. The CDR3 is CASRLLEVERSSYEQYF. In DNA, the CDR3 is TGCGCCAGCAGACTCCTCGAGGTGGAAAGGAGCTCCTACGAGCAGTACTTC.